This TCR beta chain appears in the sequencing data of a study of blood T cell repertoires in COVID-19. Study context: Some COVID-19 samples were acute and others convalescent; all came from the United States, Italy and Spain.

Some clones are missing from TCRdb's copy, which holds only in-frame ones; the method was immunoSEQ multiplex PCR. This sample yields 200,000 to 250,000 clones, of which approximately 90% are seen a single time; less than 0.9% belongs to the top ten. Enrollees, about 18 to 90 years old, lived in around 23 US areas. Germline V gives CDR1 MNHNY, CDR2 SVGAGI (reference sequence). The V and J ends lost 6 bases and 0 bases, in that order; junction bases with no gene match: 4. The CDR3 has 16 residues. Source material: PBMCs or T cells enriched from blood (not recorded which). The V and J genes are TRBV6-6 and TRBJ1-4; TRBD1 matches at 10 bases. The sequence was collected from a man aged 50 to 60 who had been exposed to COVID-19. DNA of the CDR3: TGTGCCAGCAGAAGGACAGGGGGTTCAACTAATGAAAAACTGTTTTTT. This sequence encodes CASRRTGGSTNEKLFF.